What follows are 8 T cell receptor beta chains derived from one specimen sequenced in a study of cytomegalovirus exposure and HLA in healthy donors. In the PCR, 60 Vbeta and 13 Jbeta primers were used. Assay: immunoSEQ multiplex PCR; the TCRdb copy retains only in-frame clones and omits some. This table has roughly 200,000 clones, around 80% appearing once. Sample: PBMCs. The source of these receptors is a woman aged 55 to 70 in good health and CMV-seropositive.

The chain uses TRBV6-1 and TRBJ1-2; tentative D call: TRBD1 (5 bases). CDR3 length: 12 amino acids. The ends were cut back, 6 bases at V and 3 bases at J, with 8 bases in the middle. The germline V gene encodes CDR1 MNHNS and CDR2 SASEGT. CDR3 protein: CASSGGYYGYTF. For the CDR3, the DNA is TGTGCCAGCAGCGGGGGTTACTATGGCTACACCTTC.

This clone has only one observation. The gene calls are TRBV10-1 and TRBJ1-2; the D is unclear. Trimming took 5 bases from V and 1 from J, leaving 8 bases between them. Germline CDR1 WNHNN, CDR2 SYGVQD (reference sequence). This CDR3 comprises 13 residues. The chain's CDR3 is CASSKSLNYGYTF. CDR3 DNA sequence: TGCGCCAGCAGTAAAAGCCTTAACTATGGCTACACCTTC.

This clone was found once. The chain uses TRBV7-9 and TRBJ2-3; D unresolved. Trimming cost V 2 bases and J 4 bases, with 4 bases left between them. There are 12 residues in the CDR3. Germline assignment: CDR1 SEHNR and CDR2 FQNEAQ (reference sequence). CDR3 in amino acids: CASSLISDTQYF. The CDR3 DNA reads TGTGCCAGCAGCTTAATATCAGATACGCAGTATTTT.

This sequence joins TRBV30 and TRBJ2-1; 9 nucleotides agree with TRBD2. The CDR3 consists of 13 residues. Unmatched junction bases numbered 5, after V lost 2 bases and J lost 9 bases. Germline V lookup: CDR1 GTSNPN, CDR2 SVGIG (reference sequence). DNA for the CDR3: TGTGCCTGGAGTTGGACTAGCGCACTTGAGCAGTTCTTC. As protein: CAWSWTSALEQFF.

The V and J genes are TRBV13 and TRBJ1-6; TRBD1 matches at 7 bases. This CDR3 comprises 14 residues. Germline V gene lookup returns CDR1 PRHDT and CDR2 FYEKMQ (reference sequence). The V and J ends lost 4 bases and 9 bases, in that order; junction bases with no gene match: 6. The CDR3 protein is CASSSTGLSSPLHF. The CDR3 DNA reads TGTGCCAGCAGCTCGACAGGGTTGTCTTCACCCCTCCACTTT.

Points on this clone: At one boundary the junction diverges from the germline segment, which might be a read error. The rearrangement links TRBV7-9 to TRBJ1-4; D remains unclear. In germline, CDR1 is SEHNR, CDR2 FQNEAQ (reference sequence). The CDR3 covers 16 residues. CDR3 nucleotides: TGTTCCAGCAGCTTAGGTTCGTCCTCAACTAATGAAAAACTGTTTTTT. The encoded protein is CSSSLGSSSTNEKLFF.

The gene calls are TRBV7-2 and TRBJ1-2; 9 nucleotides align to TRBD1. Per germline, CDR1 SGHTA and CDR2 FQGNSA. The CDR3 has 15 residues. V shed 3 bases, J shed 1 base, and the junction held 3 bases outside the gene matches. The CDR3 DNA sequence: TGTGCCAGCAGCTTCCCGGACAGGGGTAACTATGGCTACACCTTC. It specifies CASSFPDRGNYGYTF.

This chain links TRBV5-1 with TRBJ2-3; the match to TRBD2 covers 8 bases. Per germline, CDR1 SGHRS and CDR2 YFSETQ. Trimming cost V 3 bases and J 1 base; bases outside gene matches: 10. The CDR3 is 17 residues long. The CDR3 protein is CASSYGPRRGGTDTQYF. CDR3 coding DNA: TGCGCCAGCAGCTATGGCCCTAGGCGGGGGGGCACAGATACGCAGTATTTT.